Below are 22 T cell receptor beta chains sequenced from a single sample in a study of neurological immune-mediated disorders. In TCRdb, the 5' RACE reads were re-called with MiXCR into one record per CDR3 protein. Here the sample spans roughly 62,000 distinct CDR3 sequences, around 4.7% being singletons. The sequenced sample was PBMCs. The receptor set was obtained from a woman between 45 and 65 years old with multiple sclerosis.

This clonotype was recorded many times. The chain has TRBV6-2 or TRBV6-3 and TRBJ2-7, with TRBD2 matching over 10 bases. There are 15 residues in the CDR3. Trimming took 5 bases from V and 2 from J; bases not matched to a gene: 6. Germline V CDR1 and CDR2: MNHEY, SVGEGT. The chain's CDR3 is CASSDPSGGAYEQYF. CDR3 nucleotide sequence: TGTGCCAGCAGTGATCCCAGCGGGGGGGCCTACGAGCAGTACTTC.

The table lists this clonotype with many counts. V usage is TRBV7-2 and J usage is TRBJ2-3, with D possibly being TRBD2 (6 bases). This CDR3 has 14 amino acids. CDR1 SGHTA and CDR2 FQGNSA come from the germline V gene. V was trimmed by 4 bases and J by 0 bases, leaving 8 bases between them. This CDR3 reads CASSWDWSTDTQYF. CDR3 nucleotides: TGTGCCAGCAGCTGGGACTGGAGCACAGATACGCAGTATTTT.

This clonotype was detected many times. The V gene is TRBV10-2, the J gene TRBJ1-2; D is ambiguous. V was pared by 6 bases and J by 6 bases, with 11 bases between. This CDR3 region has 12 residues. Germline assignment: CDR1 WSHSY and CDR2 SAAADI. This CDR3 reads CASRHPRHGYTF. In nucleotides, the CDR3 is TGCGCCAGCAGGCACCCCCGACATGGCTACACCTTC.

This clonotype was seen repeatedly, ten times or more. The CDR3 DNA reads TGCGCCAGCAGCCAAATTAGCGGGGGTTACAATGAGCAGTTCTTC. It is translated as CASSQISGGYNEQFF. The J gene is TRBJ2-1, the V gene TRBV4-3; 9 nucleotides agree with TRBD2. Germline V gene data show CDR1 as LGHNA and CDR2 as YSLEER. This CDR3 contains 15 residues. V shed 2 bases, J shed 4 bases, and the junction held 3 bases outside the gene matches.

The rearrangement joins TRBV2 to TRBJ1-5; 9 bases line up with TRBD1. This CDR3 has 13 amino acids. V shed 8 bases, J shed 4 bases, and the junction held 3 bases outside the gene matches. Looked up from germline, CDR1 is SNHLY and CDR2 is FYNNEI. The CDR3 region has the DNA TGTGCCAGCGCCGGGACAGGGAATCAGCCCCAGCATTTT. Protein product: CASAGTGNQPQHF.

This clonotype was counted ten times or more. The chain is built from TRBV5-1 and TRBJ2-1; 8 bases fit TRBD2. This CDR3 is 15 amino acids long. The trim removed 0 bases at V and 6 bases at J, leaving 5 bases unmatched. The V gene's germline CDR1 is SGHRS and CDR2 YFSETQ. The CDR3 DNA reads TGCGCCAGCAGCTTGGCGGGAGGGGGTGGCAATGAGCAGTTCTTC. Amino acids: CASSLAGGGGNEQFF. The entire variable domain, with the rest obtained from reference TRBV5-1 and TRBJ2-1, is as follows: KAGVTQTPRYLIKTRGQQVTLSCSPISGHRSVSWYQQTPGQGLQFLFEYFSETQRNKGNFPGRFSGRQFSNSRSEMNVSTLELGDSALYLCASSLAGGGGNEQFFGPGTRLTVL.

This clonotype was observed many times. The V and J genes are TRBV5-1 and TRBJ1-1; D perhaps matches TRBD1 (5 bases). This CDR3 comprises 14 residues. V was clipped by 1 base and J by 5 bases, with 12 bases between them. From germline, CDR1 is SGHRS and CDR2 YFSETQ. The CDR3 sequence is CASSLSQAGTEAFF. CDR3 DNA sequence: TGCGCCAGCAGCTTGTCACAGGCGGGGACTGAAGCTTTCTTT. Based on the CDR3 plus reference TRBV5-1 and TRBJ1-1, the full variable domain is KAGVTQTPRYLIKTRGQQVTLSCSPISGHRSVSWYQQTPGQGLQFLFEYFSETQRNKGNFPGRFSGRQFSNSRSEMNVSTLELGDSALYLCASSLSQAGTEAFFGQGTRLTVV.

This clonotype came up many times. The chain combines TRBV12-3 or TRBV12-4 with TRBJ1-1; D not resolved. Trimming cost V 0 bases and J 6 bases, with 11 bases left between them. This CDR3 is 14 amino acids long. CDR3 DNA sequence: TGTGCCAGCAGTTTAGCGGTAGGGCAGTCTGAAGCTTTCTTT. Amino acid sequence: CASSLAVGQSEAFF.

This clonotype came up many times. DNA for the CDR3: TGTGCCAGCAGCGTCATAGGCTCTGGGGCCAACGTCCTGACTTTC. It codes for CASSVIGSGANVLTF. This chain links TRBV7-2 with TRBJ2-6; unclear D gene. The CDR3 has 15 residues. V gave up 5 bases and J gave up 0 bases, with 8 bases separating them. Per germline, CDR1 SGHTA and CDR2 FQGNSA.

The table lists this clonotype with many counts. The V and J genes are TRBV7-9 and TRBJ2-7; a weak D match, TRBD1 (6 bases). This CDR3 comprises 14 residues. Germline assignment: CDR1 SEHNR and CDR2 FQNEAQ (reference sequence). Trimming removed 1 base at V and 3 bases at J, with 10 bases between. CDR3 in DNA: TGTGCCAGCAGCTTAGGGCAGGGGTTCTACGAGCAGTACTTC. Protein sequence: CASSLGQGFYEQYF.

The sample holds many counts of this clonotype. The CDR3 loop is CASSPRVAEYNEQFF. The CDR3 coding sequence is TGCGCCAGCAGCCCGCGGGTAGCGGAGTACAATGAGCAGTTCTTC. The V call is TRBV5-1, the J call TRBJ2-1; perhaps TRBD2 as D (6 bases). Trimming removed 4 bases at V and 4 bases at J, with 15 bases between. In germline, CDR1 is SGHRS, CDR2 YFSETQ. The CDR3 runs 15 residues.

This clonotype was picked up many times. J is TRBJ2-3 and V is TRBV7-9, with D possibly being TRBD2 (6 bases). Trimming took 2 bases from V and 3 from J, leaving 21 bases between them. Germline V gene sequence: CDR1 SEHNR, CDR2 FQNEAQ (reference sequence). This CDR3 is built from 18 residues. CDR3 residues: CASSLPSPGLKRTDTQYF. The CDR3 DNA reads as TGTGCCAGCAGCTTACCCTCGCCGGGACTCAAGAGAACAGATACGCAGTATTTT.

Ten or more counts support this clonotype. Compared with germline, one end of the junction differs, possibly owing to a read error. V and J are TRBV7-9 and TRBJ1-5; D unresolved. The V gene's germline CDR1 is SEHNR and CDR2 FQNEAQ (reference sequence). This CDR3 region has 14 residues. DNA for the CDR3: TGTGCCAGCAGCTTACTTGGTAGCGATCAGCCCCAGCATTTT. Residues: CASSLLGSDQPQHF.

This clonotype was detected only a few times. The CDR3 loop is CASMLMGTQYF. CDR3 DNA sequence: TGTGCCAGCATGCTTATGGGGACGCAGTATTTT. The V call is TRBV25-1, the J call TRBJ2-3, with D unclear. Germline lookup yields CDR1 MGHDK and CDR2 SYGVNS. V was trimmed by 7 bases and J by 9 bases, leaving 11 bases between them. CDR3 length: 11 residues.

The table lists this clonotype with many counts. CDR3 in DNA: TGTGCCATCAGTCCAGATGGCAATCAGCCCCAGCATTTT. It translates to CAISPDGNQPQHF. This chain connects TRBV10-3 to TRBJ1-5; D unresolved. There are 13 residues in the CDR3. CDR1 ENHRY and CDR2 SYGVKD come from the germline V gene. Trimming left V 5 bases short and J 2 bases short, with 7 bases between.

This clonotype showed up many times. The CDR3, as DNA: TGTGCCAGCAGCACAGGGGGCCGGAGCACCGGGGAGCTGTTTTTT. It specifies CASSTGGRSTGELFF. The chain is built from TRBV5-5 and TRBJ2-2, with TRBD1 matching over 9 bases. Germline V gene data show CDR1 as SGHKS and CDR2 as YYEKEE (reference sequence). Trimming took 4 bases from V and 4 from J; bases not matched to a gene: 5. The CDR3 is made up of 15 amino acids.

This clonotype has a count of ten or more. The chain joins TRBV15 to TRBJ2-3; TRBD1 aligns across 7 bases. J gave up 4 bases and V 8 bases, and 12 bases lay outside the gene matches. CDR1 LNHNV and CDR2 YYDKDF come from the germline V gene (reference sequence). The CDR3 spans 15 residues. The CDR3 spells CATAGQVFLADTQYF. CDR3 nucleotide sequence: TGTGCCACCGCTGGACAGGTTTTTTTGGCAGATACGCAGTATTTT.

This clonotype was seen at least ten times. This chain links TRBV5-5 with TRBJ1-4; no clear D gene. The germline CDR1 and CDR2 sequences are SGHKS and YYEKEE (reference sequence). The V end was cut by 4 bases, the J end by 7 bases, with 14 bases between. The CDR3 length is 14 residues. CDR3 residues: CASSLTDFSEKLFF. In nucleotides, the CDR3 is TGTGCCAGCAGCCTGACCGACTTCAGTGAAAAACTGTTTTTT. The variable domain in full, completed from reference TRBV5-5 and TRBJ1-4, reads DAGVTQSPTHLIKTRGQQVTLRCSPISGHKSVSWYQQVLGQGPQFIFQYYEKEERGRGNFPDRFSARQFPNYSSELNVNALLLGDSALYLCASSLTDFSEKLFFGSGTQLSVL.

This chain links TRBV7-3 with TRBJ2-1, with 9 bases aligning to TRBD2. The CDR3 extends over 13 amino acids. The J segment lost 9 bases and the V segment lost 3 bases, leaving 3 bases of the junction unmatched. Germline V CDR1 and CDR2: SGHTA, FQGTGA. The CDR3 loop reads CASSLQLAGEQFF. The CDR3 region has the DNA TGTGCCAGCAGCTTGCAACTAGCGGGTGAGCAGTTCTTC.

The CDR3 loop reads CASSYSGTGDEKLFF. The CDR3 DNA reads TGTGCCAGCAGTTACTCCGGGACAGGGGATGAAAAACTGTTTTTT. The rearrangement joins TRBV6-6 to TRBJ1-4, with 10 bases identical to TRBD1. The J segment lost 6 bases and the V segment lost 0 bases, leaving 1 base of the junction unmatched. Per the germline V gene, CDR1 is MNHNY and CDR2 is SVGAGI (reference sequence). This CDR3 region has 15 residues.

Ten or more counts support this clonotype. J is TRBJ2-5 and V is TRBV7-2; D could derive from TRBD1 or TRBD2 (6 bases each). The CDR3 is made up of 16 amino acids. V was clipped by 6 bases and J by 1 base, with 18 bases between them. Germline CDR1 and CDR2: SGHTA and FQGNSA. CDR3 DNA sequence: TGTGCCAGCAGTATCGGGTGGGGGGACACCCAAGAGACCCAGTACTTC. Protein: CASSIGWGDTQETQYF.

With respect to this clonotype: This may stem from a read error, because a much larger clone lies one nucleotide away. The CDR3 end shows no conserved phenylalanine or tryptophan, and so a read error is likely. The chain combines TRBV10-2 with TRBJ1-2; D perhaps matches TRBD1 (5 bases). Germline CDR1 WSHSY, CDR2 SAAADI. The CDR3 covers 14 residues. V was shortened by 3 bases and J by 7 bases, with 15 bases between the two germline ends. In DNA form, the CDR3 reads TGCGCCAGCAGTGAAGCCCTCAGGGTTGCTGGCTACACCTAC. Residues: CASSEALRVAGYTY.